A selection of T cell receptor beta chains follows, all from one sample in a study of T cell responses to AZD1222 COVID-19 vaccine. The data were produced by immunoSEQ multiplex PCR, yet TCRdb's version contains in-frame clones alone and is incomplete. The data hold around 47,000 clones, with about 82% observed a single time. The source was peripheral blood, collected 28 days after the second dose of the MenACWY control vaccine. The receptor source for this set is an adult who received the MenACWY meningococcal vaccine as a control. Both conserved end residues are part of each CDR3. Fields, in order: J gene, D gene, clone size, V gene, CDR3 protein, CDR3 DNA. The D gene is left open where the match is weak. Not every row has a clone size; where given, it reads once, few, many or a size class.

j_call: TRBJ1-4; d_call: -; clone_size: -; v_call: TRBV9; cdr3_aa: CASSVMDGSNEKLFF; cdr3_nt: TGTGCCAGCAGCGTAATGGATGGTTCTAATGAAAAACTGTTTTTT
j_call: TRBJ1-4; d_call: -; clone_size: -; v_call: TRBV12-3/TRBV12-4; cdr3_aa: CASTRGKGLFF; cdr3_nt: TGTGCCAGCACCCGGGGAAAGGGACTGTTTTTT
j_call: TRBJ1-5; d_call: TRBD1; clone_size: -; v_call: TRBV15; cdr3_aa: CATSRGQGANQPQHF; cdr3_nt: TGTGCCACCAGCAGGGGACAGGGGGCGAATCAGCCCCAGCATTTT
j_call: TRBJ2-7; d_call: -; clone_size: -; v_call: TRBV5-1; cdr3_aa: CASSSRGGINEQYF; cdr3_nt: TGCGCCAGCAGCTCGCGGGGCGGGATCAACGAGCAGTACTTC
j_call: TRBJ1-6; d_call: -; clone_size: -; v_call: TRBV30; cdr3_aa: CAWSSVGLSNSPLHF; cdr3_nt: TGTGCCTGGAGCTCAGTCGGACTTTCGAACTCACCCCTCCACTTT
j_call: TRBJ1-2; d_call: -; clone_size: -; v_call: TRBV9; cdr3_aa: CASSVGNYGYTF; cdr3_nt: TGTGCCAGCAGCGTAGGCAACTATGGCTACACCTTC
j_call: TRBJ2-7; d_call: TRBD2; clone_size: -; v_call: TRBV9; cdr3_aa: CASSSLGLAGVEQYF; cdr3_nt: TGTGCCAGCAGCTCCTTGGGGCTAGCGGGCGTCGAGCAGTACTTC
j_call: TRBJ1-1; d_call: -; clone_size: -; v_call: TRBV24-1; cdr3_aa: CATSDSGNMNTEAFF; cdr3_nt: TGTGCCACCAGTGATTCGGGCAATATGAACACTGAAGCTTTCTTT
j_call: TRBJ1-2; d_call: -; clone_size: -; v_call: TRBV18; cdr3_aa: CASSQEWGHYGYTF; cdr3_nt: TGTGCCAGCTCACAAGAGTGGGGGCACTATGGCTACACCTTC
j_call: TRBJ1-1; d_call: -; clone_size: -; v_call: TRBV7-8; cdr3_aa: CASSLDRVQTEAFF; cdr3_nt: TGTGCCAGCAGCTTAGACAGGGTGCAGACTGAAGCTTTCTTT
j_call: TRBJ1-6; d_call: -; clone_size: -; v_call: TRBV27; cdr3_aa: CASKWDINSPLHF; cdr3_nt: TGTGCCAGCAAGTGGGACATTAATTCACCCCTCCACTTT
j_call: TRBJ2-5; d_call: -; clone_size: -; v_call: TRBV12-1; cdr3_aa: CASSRYLNSGEETQYF; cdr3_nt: TGTGCCAGCAGCCGCTACCTCAACTCTGGGGAAGAGACCCAGTACTTC
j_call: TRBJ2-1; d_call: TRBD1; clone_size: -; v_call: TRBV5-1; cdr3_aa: CASREQGSNEQFF; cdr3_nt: TGCGCCAGCAGAGAACAGGGGAGCAATGAGCAGTTCTTC
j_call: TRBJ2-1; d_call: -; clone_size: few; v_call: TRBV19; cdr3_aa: CASSIDVRGPYNEQFF; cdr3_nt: TGTGCCAGTAGTATAGATGTGCGCGGCCCCTACAATGAGCAGTTCTTC
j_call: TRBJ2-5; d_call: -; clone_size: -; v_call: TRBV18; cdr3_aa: CASSQRGVQETQYF; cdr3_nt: TGTGCCAGCTCACAGAGGGGCGTCCAAGAGACCCAGTACTTC
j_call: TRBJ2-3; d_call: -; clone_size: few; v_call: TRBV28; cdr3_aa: CASSSPPSLTDTQYF; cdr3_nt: TGTGCCAGCAGTTCTCCTCCTTCCCTCACAGATACGCAGTATTTT
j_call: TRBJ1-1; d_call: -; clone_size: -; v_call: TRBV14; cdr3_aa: CASSGGLNTEAFF; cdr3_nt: TGTGCCAGCAGCGGGGGCCTCAACACTGAAGCTTTCTTT
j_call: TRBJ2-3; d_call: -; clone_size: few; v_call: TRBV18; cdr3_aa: CASSNGQDTQYF; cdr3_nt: TGTGCCAGCTCAAACGGACAGGATACGCAGTATTTT
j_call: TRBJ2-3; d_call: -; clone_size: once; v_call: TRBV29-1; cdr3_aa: CSVRTQPSGDTQYF; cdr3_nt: TGCAGCGTCAGGACCCAACCCAGCGGAGATACGCAGTATTTT
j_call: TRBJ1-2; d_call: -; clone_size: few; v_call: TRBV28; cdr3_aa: CASSSWGGPNYGYTF; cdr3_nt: TGTGCCAGCAGTTCCTGGGGGGGGCCTAACTATGGCTACACCTTC
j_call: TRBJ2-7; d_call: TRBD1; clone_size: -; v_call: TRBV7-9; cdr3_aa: CASSPNRGFYEQYF; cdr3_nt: TGTGCCAGCAGCCCGAACAGGGGATTCTACGAGCAGTACTTC
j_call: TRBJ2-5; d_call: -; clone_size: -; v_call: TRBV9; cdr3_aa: CASSVGYLETQYF; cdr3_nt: TGTGCCAGCAGCGTAGGGTATCTAGAGACCCAGTACTTC
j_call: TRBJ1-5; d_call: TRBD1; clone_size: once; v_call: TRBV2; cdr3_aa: CASKLDRDNQPQHF; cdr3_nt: TGTGCCAGCAAACTGGACAGGGACAATCAGCCCCAGCATTTT
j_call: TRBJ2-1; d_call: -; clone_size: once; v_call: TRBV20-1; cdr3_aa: CSAAAPDEQFF; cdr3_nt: TGCAGTGCCGCGGCCCCCGATGAGCAGTTCTTC
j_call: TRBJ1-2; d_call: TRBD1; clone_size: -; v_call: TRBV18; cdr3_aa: CASSPAQGAYGYTF; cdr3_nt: TGTGCCAGCTCACCGGCACAGGGGGCCTATGGCTACACCTTC
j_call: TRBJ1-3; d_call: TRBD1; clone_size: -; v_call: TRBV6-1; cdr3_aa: CASSEVGTARSGNTIYF; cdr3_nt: TGTGCCAGCAGTGAAGTAGGGACAGCCCGCTCTGGAAACACCATATATTTT
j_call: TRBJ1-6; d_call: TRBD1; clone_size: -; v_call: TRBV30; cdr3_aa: CAWGTLTGGVGTSPLHF; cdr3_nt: TGTGCCTGGGGGACCCTGACAGGGGGGGTCGGTACTTCACCCCTCCACTTT
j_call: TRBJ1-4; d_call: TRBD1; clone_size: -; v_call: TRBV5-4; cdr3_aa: CASSDLQGASSKLFF; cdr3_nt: TGTGCCAGCAGCGATCTACAGGGGGCAAGCTCTAAACTGTTTTTT
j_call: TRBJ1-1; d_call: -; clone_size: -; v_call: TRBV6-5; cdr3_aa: CASSYSSLGQNNGAFF; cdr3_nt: TGTGCCAGCAGTTACTCGAGTTTAGGGCAGAATAATGGGGCTTTCTTT
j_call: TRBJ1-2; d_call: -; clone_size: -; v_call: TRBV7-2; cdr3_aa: CASSLGSGGAGYGYTF; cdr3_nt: TGTGCCAGCAGCTTAGGCTCTGGGGGGGCCGGATATGGCTACACCTTC
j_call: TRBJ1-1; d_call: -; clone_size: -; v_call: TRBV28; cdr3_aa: CASSLWQVNTEAFF; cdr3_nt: TGTGCCAGCAGTTTATGGCAAGTGAACACTGAAGCTTTCTTT
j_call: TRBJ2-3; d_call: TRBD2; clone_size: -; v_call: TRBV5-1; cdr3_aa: CASSPGGWGVTDTQYF; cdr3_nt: TGCGCCAGCAGCCCGGGAGGGTGGGGTGTCACAGATACGCAGTATTTT
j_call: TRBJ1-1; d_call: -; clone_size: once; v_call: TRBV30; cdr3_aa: CAWSRTLEAFF; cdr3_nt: TGTGCCTGGAGTCGGACATTGGAAGCTTTCTTT